This T cell receptor (beta chain) was sequenced during a study of blood T cells in healthy people across ages. In the study overall: Template-switching capture recovered about one barcoded beta molecule per two T cells. Study-level findings and limits: While age rose, TCR beta diversity per million T cells dropped in a roughly linear way. Estimated diversity that came from one million T cells was considered an underestimate.

Comment on this clonotype: Its antigen is as yet unknown.

The CDR3 is made up of 14 amino acids. In germline, CDR1 is ENHRY, CDR2 SYGVKD. The germline V and J ends were trimmed by 10 bases and 8 bases, with 21 bases remaining between them. Combining a sample-barcoded 5' primer with a J-beta primer mix, a second PCR ran for about 7 to 11 cycles. Researchers report that a template-switch adaptor with 12 random nucleotides tagged each cDNA molecule. TCRdb fed the 5' RACE reads into MiXCR, producing one record per CDR3 protein. This sample carries hundreds of thousands of distinct CDR3 sequences, around three fifths of them seen once, and the ten largest clones take 30% to 40%.

The sequence was obtained from a man aged 60-69 years in good health. Material for sequencing was blood. The chain combines TRBV10-3 with TRBJ2-1; D call uncertain. CDR3 in amino acids: CATSPDTDRDEQFF. The CDR3 DNA follows: TGTGCCACCTCCCCAGACACGGATCGCGATGAGCAGTTCTTC.